The clone carrying this T cell receptor (beta chain) was counted a single time. The V and J ends lost 2 bases and 13 bases, in that order; junction bases with no gene match: 4. This CDR3 has 12 amino acids. CDR1 and CDR2 from the germline V gene are MNHEY and SVGAGI. The record originates from a study of blood T cell repertoires in COVID-19. Method: immunoSEQ multiplex PCR; TCRdb's copy keeps in-frame clones and lacks some. This table holds approximately 260,000 clones, 82% found once. The specimen was peripheral blood. The receptor was isolated from a woman aged 80 or over with active or convalescent COVID-19. The chain is built from TRBV6-5 and TRBJ1-4; TRBD1 agrees at 7 bases. The CDR3 reads CASSYETGRLFF. CDR3 sequence (DNA): TGTGCCAGCAGTTACGAGACAGGGCGACTGTTTTTT.